This T cell receptor (beta chain) comes out of a study of response to subunit inactivated influenza vaccine. Study-wide results and limits: Authors suggested seasonal influenza vaccinations each recruit few new T cells.

One entry per CDR3 protein results from TCRdb running MiXCR on the RT-PCR reads. This table holds about 620,000 distinct CDR3 sequences, 12% found once. Germline-derived CDR1 and CDR2 are MDHEN and SYDVKM. V gave up 2 bases and J gave up 3 bases; unmatched junction bases: 7. The CDR3 has 15 amino acids. This clonotype was seen only a few times. Its antigen is not known. This rearrangement joins TRBV28 to TRBJ2-7, with TRBD1 matching 7 bases. The sequence was collected from a man between 50 and 59 years old who received an inactivated influenza vaccine. This specimen consisted of PBMCs from blood, obtained on the day of vaccination. The CDR3 sequence is CASSLPTGVNYEQYF. The CDR3, as DNA: TGTGCCAGCAGTTTACCCACAGGGGTAAACTACGAGCAGTACTTC.